The source of this T cell receptor beta chain is a study of vaccination and CD4 T cells after COVID-19. Overall study: Overlapping spike pools from SARS-CoV-2 and HCoV-NL63, HCoV-OC43 and HCoV-229E served as culture stimuli.

On this clonotype: No antigen is known for it.

Treatment meaning: roughly 10-day PBMC culture with coronavirus spike peptide pools or control peptides (ViraFEST assay). Once obtained from cultured CD4+ T cells, the DNA was sequenced using the Oncomine TCR Beta short-read assay. MiXCR, run by TCRdb on the PCR reads, gives a single entry per CDR3 protein. Altogether 15,000 to 25,000 distinct CDR3 sequences are present, 47% being singletons, with the ten largest covering under 4.5%. The CDR3 runs 14 residues. V gave up 2 bases and J gave up 2 bases, with 9 bases separating them. The chain has TRBV12-3 or TRBV12-4 and TRBJ1-2, with no clear D. The sample was CD4+ T cells from blood, cultured in vitro, taken before SARS-CoV-2 vaccination. The clonotype was recovered from a human donor who had recovered from COVID-19. CDR3 protein: CASSLNGLNYGYTF. In nucleotides, the CDR3 is TGTGCCAGCAGTTTAAACGGGCTGAACTATGGCTACACCTTC.